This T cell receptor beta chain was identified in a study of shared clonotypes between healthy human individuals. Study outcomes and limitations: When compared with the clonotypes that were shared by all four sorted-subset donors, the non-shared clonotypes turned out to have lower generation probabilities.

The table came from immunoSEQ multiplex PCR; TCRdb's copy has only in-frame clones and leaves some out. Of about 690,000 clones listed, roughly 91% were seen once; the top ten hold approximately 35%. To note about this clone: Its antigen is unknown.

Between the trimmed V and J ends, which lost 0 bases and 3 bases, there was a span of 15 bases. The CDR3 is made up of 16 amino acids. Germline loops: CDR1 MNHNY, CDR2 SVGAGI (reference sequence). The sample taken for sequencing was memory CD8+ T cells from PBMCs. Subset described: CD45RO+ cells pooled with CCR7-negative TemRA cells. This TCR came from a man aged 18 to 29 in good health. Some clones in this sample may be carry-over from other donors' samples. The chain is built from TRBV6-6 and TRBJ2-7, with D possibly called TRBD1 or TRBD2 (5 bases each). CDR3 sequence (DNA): TGTGCCAGCAGTTACTCCTCGCCGGGACGTAGCTACGAGCAGTACTTC. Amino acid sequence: CASSYSSPGRSYEQYF.